This is a list of T cell receptor beta chains from one sample in a study of T-cell memory formation after mild COVID-19. TCRdb recomputed calls from the 5' RACE reads with MiXCR, one row per CDR3 protein. The sample lists almost 250,000 distinct CDR3 sequences; 15% were seen once. The sample consisted of PBMCs or a T cell subset sorted from them (not recorded which). The receptors come from an adult woman who had mild COVID-19 (a few samples of this study predate the infection). Cell type and time point are not known. CDR3s include the opening cysteine and the closing phenylalanine or tryptophan. The order of the fields is D gene, CDR3 length, clone size, V gene, J gene, CDR3 protein, CDR3 DNA. A D gene is named only where the DNA matches it firmly. Expanded clones are given a class, and other clones once, few, many or no size at all.

.	13	few	TRBV15	TRBJ1-2	CATSMTGSNGYTF	TGTGCCACAAGCATGACAGGTAGTAATGGCTACACCTTC
.	12	.	TRBV2	TRBJ1-5	CASSPGDQPQHF	TGTGCCAGCAGCCCTGGGGATCAGCCCCAGCATTTT
.	13	few	TRBV7-3	TRBJ2-7	CASSARATYEQYF	TGTGCCAGCAGCGCCCGGGCCACATACGAGCAGTACTTC
.	15	few	TRBV20-1	TRBJ1-6	CSARGDTSYNSPLHF	TGCAGTGCTAGAGGGGACACCTCCTATAATTCACCCCTCCACTTT
TRBD1	20	few	TRBV5-1	TRBJ1-4	CASSIGQVGGLVLTNEKLFF	TGCGCCAGCAGCATTGGACAGGTCGGCGGACTCGTGCTTACTAATGAAAAACTGTTTTTT
.	13	few	TRBV7-2	TRBJ1-1	CASSLATATEAFF	TGTGCCAGCAGCTTAGCGACAGCTACTGAAGCTTTCTTT
TRBD2	16	few	TRBV4-1	TRBJ2-7	CASSQDVAGGLYEQYF	TGCGCCAGCAGCCAGGACGTGGCGGGGGGGCTGTACGAGCAGTACTTC
.	16	.	TRBV6-1	TRBJ1-2	CASIGVETVTNYGYTF	TGTGCCAGCATTGGGGTAGAGACAGTTACTAACTATGGCTACACCTTC
TRBD1	14	.	TRBV6-1	TRBJ2-1	CASRVTGTGGSQFF	TGTGCCAGCAGGGTAACCGGGACAGGGGGCTCGCAGTTCTTC
.	15	.	TRBV28	TRBJ2-2	CASSPGLSISGELFF	TGTGCCAGCAGTCCGGGACTCTCGATATCAGGGGAGCTGTTTTTT
TRBD2	18	few	TRBV5-1	TRBJ2-3	CASSLGTSGRAGSDTQYF	TGCGCCAGCAGCTTGGGGACTAGCGGGAGGGCCGGGTCAGATACGCAGTATTTT
.	14	many	TRBV7-2	TRBJ2-3	CASSFYRGTDTQYF	TGTGCCAGCAGCTTCTACCGTGGCACAGATACGCAGTATTTT
.	19	few	TRBV28	TRBJ1-1	CASQTRRNTYRGMNTEAFF	TGTGCCAGCCAGACTCGAAGAAACACATATCGGGGAATGAACACTGAAGCTTTCTTT
.	14	.	TRBV18	TRBJ2-3	CASSSSTGTDTQYF	TGTGCCAGCTCATCCTCGACAGGCACAGATACGCAGTATTTT
.	12	few	TRBV6-1	TRBJ2-5	CATAGAQETQYF	TGTGCCACCGCCGGGGCGCAAGAGACCCAGTACTTC
TRBD1	14	few	TRBV20-1	TRBJ1-2	CSARARGQNYGYTF	TGCAGTGCTAGAGCTAGGGGACAGAACTATGGCTACACCTTC
TRBD1	12	few	TRBV20-1	TRBJ1-4	CSARGPNEKLFF	TGCAGCGCTAGGGGGCCTAATGAAAAACTGTTTTTT